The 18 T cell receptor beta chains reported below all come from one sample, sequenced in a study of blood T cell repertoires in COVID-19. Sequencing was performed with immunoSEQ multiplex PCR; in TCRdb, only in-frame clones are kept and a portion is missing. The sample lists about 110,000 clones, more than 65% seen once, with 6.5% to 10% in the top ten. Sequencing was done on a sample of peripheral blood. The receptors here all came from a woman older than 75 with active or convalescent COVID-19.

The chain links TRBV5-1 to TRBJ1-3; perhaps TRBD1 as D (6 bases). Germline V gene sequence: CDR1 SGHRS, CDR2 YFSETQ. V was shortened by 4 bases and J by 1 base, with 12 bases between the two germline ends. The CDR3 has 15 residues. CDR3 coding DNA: TGCGCCAGCAGCCCAACAGGGATTTCTGGAAACACCATATATTTT. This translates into CASSPTGISGNTIYF.

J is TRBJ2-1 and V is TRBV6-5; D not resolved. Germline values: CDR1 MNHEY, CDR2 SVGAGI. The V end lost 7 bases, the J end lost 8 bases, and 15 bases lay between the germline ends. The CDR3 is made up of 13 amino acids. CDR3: CASTAPAMDEQFF. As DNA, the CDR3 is TGTGCCAGCACTGCGCCTGCGATGGATGAGCAGTTCTTC.

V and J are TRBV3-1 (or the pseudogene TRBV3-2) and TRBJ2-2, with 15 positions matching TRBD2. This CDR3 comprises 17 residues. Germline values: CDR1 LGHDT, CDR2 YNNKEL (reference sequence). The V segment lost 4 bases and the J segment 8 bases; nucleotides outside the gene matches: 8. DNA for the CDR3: TGTGCCAGCAGCCCTTGGACTAGCGGGAGGGCCGGAGGGGAGCTGTTTTTT. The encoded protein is CASSPWTSGRAGGELFF.

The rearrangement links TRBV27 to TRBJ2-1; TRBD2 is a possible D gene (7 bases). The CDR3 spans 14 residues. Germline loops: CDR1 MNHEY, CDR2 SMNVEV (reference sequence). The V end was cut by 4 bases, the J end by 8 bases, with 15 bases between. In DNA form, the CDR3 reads TGTGCCAGCAGTTATATGGGAGGGGGATATGAGCAGTTCTTC. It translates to CASSYMGGGYEQFF.

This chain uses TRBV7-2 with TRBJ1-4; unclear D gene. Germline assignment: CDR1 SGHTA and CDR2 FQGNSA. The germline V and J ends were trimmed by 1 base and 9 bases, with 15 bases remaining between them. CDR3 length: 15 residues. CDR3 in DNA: TGTGCCAGCAGCTTAGGTTTTTCGGGGAGCAAAAAACTGTTTTTT. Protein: CASSLGFSGSKKLFF.

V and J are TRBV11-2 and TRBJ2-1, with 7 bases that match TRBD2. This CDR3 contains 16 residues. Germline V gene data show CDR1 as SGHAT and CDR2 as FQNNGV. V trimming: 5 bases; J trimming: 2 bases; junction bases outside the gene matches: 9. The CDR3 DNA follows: TGTGCCAGCAGCATTGGGAGGGGTGTTCCCTACAATGAGCAGTTCTTC. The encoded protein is CASSIGRGVPYNEQFF.

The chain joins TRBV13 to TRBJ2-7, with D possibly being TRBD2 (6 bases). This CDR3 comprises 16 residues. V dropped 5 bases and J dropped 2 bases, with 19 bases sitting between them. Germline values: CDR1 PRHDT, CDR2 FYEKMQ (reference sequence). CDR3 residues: CASSEVPSGGTYEQYF. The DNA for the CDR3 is TGTGCCAGCAGCGAAGTCCCATCGGGCGGGACCTACGAGCAGTACTTC.

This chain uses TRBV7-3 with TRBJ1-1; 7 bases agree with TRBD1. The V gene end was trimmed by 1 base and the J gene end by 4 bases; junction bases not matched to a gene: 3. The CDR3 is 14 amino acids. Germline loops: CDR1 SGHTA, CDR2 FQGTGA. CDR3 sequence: CASSLRQGSTEAFF. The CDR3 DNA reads TGTGCCAGCAGCTTAAGACAGGGAAGCACTGAAGCTTTCTTT.

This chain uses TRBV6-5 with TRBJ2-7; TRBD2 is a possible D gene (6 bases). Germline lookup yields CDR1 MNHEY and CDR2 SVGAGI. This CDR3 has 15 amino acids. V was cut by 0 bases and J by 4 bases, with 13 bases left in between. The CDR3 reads CASSYSVGSGYEQYF. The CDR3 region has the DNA TGTGCCAGCAGTTACTCGGTCGGGAGTGGTTACGAGCAGTACTTC.

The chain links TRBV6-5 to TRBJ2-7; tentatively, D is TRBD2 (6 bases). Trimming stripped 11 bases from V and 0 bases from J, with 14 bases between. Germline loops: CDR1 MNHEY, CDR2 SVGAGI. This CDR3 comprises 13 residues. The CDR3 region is CAVGRPDSYEQYF. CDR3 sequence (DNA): TGTGCCGTAGGGAGGCCCGACTCCTACGAGCAGTACTTC.

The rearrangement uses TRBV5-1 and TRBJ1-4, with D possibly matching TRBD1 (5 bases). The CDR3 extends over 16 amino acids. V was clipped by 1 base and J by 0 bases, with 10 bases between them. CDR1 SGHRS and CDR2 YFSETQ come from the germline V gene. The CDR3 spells CASSLTPTATNEKLFF. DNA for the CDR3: TGCGCCAGCAGCTTGACCCCGACAGCAACTAATGAAAAACTGTTTTTT.

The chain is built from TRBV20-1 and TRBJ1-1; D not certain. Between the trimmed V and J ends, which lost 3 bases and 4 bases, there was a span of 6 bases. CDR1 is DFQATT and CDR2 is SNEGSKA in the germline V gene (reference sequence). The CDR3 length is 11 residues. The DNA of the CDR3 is TGCAGTGCTAGTGACGGCACTGAAGCTTTCTTT. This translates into CSASDGTEAFF.

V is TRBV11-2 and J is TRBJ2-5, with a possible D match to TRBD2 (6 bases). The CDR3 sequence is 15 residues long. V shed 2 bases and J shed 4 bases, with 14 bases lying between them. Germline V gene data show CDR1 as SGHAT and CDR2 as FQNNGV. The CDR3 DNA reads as TGTGCCAGCAGCTTAAGCCGTGGAGGGCCAGAGACCCAGTACTTC. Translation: CASSLSRGGPETQYF.

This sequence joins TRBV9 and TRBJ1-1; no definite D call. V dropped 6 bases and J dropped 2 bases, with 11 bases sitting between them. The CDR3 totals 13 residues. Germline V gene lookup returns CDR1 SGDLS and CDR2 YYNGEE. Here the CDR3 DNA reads TGTGCCAGCAAACAGATGATCAACACTGAAGCTTTCTTT. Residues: CASKQMINTEAFF. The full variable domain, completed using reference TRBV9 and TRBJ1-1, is DSGVTQTPKHLITATGQRVTLRCSPRSGDLSVYWYQQSLDQGLQFLIQYYNGEERAKGNILERFSAQQFPDLHSELNLSSLELGDSALYFCASKQMINTEAFFGQGTRLTVV.

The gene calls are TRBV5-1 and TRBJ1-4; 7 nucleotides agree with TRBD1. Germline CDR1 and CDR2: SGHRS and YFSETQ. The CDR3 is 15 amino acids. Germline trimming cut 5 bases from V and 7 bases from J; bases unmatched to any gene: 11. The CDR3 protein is CASSSGQPGREKLFF. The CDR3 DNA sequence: TGCGCCAGCAGTTCGGGACAGCCAGGGCGTGAAAAACTGTTTTTT.

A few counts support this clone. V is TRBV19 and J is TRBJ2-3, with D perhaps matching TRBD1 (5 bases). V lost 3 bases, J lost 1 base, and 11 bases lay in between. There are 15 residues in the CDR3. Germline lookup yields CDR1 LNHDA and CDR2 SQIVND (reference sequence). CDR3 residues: CASSMGPGRTDTQYF. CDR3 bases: TGTGCCAGTAGTATGGGGCCAGGGCGCACAGATACGCAGTATTTT. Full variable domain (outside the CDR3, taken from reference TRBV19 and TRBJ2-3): DGGITQSPKYLFRKEGQNVTLSCEQNLNHDAMYWYRQDPGQGLRLIYYSQIVNDFQKGDIAEGYSVSREKKESFPLTVTSAQKNPTAFYLCASSMGPGRTDTQYFGPGTRLTVL.

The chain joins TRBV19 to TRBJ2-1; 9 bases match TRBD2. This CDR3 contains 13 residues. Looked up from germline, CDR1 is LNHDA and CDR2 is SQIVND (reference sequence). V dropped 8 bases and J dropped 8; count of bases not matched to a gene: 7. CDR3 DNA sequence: TGTGCCAGTGTTGTGCGGGAGGGTGATGAGCAGTTCTTC. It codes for CASVVREGDEQFF. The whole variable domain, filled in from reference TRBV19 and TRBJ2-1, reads DGGITQSPKYLFRKEGQNVTLSCEQNLNHDAMYWYRQDPGQGLRLIYYSQIVNDFQKGDIAEGYSVSREKKESFPLTVTSAQKNPTAFYLCASVVREGDEQFFGPGTRLTVL.

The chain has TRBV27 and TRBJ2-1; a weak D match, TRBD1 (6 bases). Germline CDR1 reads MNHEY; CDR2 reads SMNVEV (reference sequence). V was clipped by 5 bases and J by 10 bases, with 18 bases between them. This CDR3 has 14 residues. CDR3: CASSHQGSGTEQFF. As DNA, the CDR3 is TGTGCCAGCAGTCACCAGGGGTCGGGAACCGAGCAGTTCTTC.